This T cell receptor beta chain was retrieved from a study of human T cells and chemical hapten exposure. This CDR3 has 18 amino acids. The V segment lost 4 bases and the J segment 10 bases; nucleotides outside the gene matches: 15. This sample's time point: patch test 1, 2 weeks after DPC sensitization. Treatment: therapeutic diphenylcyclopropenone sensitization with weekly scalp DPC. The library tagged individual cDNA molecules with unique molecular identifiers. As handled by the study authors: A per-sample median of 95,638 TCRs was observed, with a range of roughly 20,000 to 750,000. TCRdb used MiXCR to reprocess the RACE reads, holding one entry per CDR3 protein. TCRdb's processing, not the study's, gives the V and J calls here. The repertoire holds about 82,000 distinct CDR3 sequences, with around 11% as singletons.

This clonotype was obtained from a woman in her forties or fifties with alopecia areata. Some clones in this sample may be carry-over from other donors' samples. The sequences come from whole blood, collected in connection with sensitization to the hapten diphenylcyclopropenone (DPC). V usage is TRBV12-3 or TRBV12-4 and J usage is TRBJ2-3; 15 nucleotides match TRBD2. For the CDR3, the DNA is TGTGCCAGCAGTTCTAACCCCGGGACTAGCGGGGGGAGTTATGCGCAGTATTTT. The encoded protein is CASSSNPGTSGGSYAQYF.